These 3 T cell receptor beta chains were sequenced from one sample in a study of cytomegalovirus exposure and HLA in healthy donors (TCRdb year 2017). The library was made by the immunoSEQ multiplex PCR assay. For the multiplex PCR, a mixture combining 60 forward primers for TCR Vbeta segments and 13 reverse primers for TCR Jbeta segments was used. TCRdb re-hosts the immuneACCESS table, in-frame sequences only. Its copies lack some clones; in the studies checked, an unresolved V gene accounts for under half of them, and the cause for the rest is not known. For this sample the table gives 110,000 or so clones, of which approximately 80% were detected only once. The ten biggest clones cover about 1.5% of the sample. The source material was PBMCs. The receptors were gathered from a woman under 30 in good health and CMV-seronegative.

This sequence joins TRBV30 and TRBJ1-2; D is possibly TRBD1 (6 bases). This CDR3 contains 15 residues. The V gene's germline CDR1 is GTSNPN and CDR2 SVGIG (reference sequence). The ends were cut back, 1 base at V and 10 bases at J, with 22 bases in the middle. This chain's CDR3 is CAWSEARTGYVAYTF. The CDR3 bases are TGTGCCTGGAGTGAAGCCCGCACAGGGTATGTTGCCTACACCTTC.

The V and J genes are TRBV27 and TRBJ1-6; the D gene is possibly TRBD1 (5 bases). Deletions cut 5 bases from V and 0 bases from J, with 17 bases between. This CDR3 region has 18 residues. Germline assignment: CDR1 MNHEY and CDR2 SMNVEV (reference sequence). CDR3 sequence: CASSKRGLGSSYNSPLHF. The CDR3 DNA reads TGTGCCAGCAGTAAGAGGGGCCTCGGGAGCTCCTATAATTCACCCCTCCACTTT.

The J gene is TRBJ2-5, the V gene TRBV11-2, with 8 positions matching TRBD1. Trimming took 1 base from V and 1 from J; bases not matched to a gene: 2. This CDR3 is 15 amino acids long. CDR1 is SGHAT and CDR2 is FQNNGV in the germline V gene. For the CDR3, the DNA is TGTGCCAGCAGCTTAGGACAGGGGATCCAAGAGACCCAGTACTTC. It codes for CASSLGQGIQETQYF. The full variable domain, rest sourced from reference TRBV11-2 and TRBJ2-5, is EAGVAQSPRYKIIEKRQSVAFWCNPISGHATLYWYQQILGQGPKLLIQFQNNGVVDDSQLPKDRFSAERLKGVDSTLKIQPAKLEDSAVYLCASSLGQGIQETQYFGPGTRLLVL.